The rows below give T cell receptor beta chains drawn from one sample of a study of blood T cell repertoires in COVID-19. The method was immunoSEQ multiplex PCR; TCRdb's version includes in-frame clones alone and lacks a portion of them. The table lists some 200,000 clones, about 84% of them singletons. Sequenced material: peripheral blood. The receptors here all came from a human donor in a cohort sampled during active COVID-19. CDR3s include the opening cysteine and the closing phenylalanine or tryptophan. The order of the fields is CDR3 length, V gene, J gene, clone size, D gene, CDR3 protein, CDR3 DNA. The D gene is left open where the match is weak. A clone size is listed for some rows: how often the clone was seen (once, few, many), or a class if it is expanded.

15	TRBV3-1/TRBV3-2	TRBJ2-1	.	.	CASSQDPRSYNEQFF	TGTGCCAGCAGCCAAGATCCTCGCTCCTACAATGAGCAGTTCTTC
15	TRBV2	TRBJ1-4	.	TRBD1	CASSEAGQGMKKLFF	TGTGCCAGCAGTGAAGCCGGACAGGGGATGAAAAAACTGTTTTTT
15	TRBV3-1/TRBV3-2	TRBJ2-1	.	TRBD2	CASSQEAGVGGEQFF	TGTGCCAGCAGCCAAGAAGCGGGAGTAGGAGGTGAGCAGTTCTTC
11	TRBV29-1	TRBJ2-5	.	.	CSALTGETQYF	TGCAGCGCCCTGACCGGGGAGACCCAGTACTTC
16	TRBV4-1	TRBJ1-5	.	.	CASSQDRGFLGQPQHF	TGCGCCAGCAGCCAAGATCGGGGGTTTTTGGGACAGCCCCAGCATTTT
12	TRBV7-9	TRBJ2-3	.	.	CASSLNFDTQYF	TGTGCCAGCAGCCTGAACTTCGATACGCAGTATTTT
15	TRBV19	TRBJ2-6	.	.	CASSIEGAGANVLTF	TGTGCCAGTAGTATCGAGGGAGCCGGGGCCAACGTCCTGACTTTC
18	TRBV28	TRBJ2-2	.	TRBD1	CASSPPLGQGGDTGELFF	TGTGCCAGCAGTCCACCCCTTGGACAGGGGGGTGACACCGGGGAGCTGTTTTTT
16	TRBV28	TRBJ1-5	.	TRBD1	CASSYLDRGRNQPQHF	TGTGCCAGCAGTTACTTAGACAGGGGCCGCAATCAGCCCCAGCATTTT
15	TRBV7-8	TRBJ2-3	few	.	CASSQLLRGTDTQYF	TGTGCCAGCAGCCAGCTCCTCAGGGGCACAGATACGCAGTATTTT